The 14 T cell receptor beta chains listed next were all sequenced from one sample in a study of T cell changes during pregnancy in multiple sclerosis (dated by TCRdb to the late 2010s). Library prep was done by the immunoSEQ multiplex PCR assay. TCRdb holds this immuneACCESS table with in-frame rearrangements only. Some clones are missing; in checked studies, unresolved V genes explain under half, and the rest has no known cause. The sample yields roughly 45,000 clones; about nine tenths were counted once. Around 8.6% of the sample is in the top ten clones. Sequences were derived from CD8+ T cells from peripheral blood mononuclear cells, sampled after pregnancy. The receptors come from a female donor with multiple sclerosis, enrolled in a pregnancy study.

The V and J genes are TRBV4-3 and TRBJ2-3, with TRBD2 identical over 10 bases. The CDR3 length is 18 residues. With V trimmed by 0 bases and J by 3 bases, 9 bases remained unmatched. CDR1 and CDR2 (germline): LGHNA, YSLEER. The CDR3 reads CASSQDGPAGGQTDTQYF. The CDR3, as DNA: TGCGCCAGCAGCCAAGATGGCCCAGCGGGGGGGCAGACAGATACGCAGTATTTT.

J is TRBJ2-3 and V is TRBV18; perhaps TRBD2 as D (6 bases). Per germline, CDR1 KGHSH and CDR2 LQKENI. The length of the CDR3 is 14 residues. Between the trimmed V and J ends, which lost 0 bases and 5 bases, there was a span of 9 bases. CDR3 sequence reads: CASSPPRGEDTQYF. CDR3 sequence (DNA): TGTGCCAGCTCACCACCGCGGGGAGAAGATACGCAGTATTTT.

The rearrangement uses TRBV7-7 and TRBJ2-6; 8 bases are a match to TRBD2. V dropped 1 base and J dropped 2; count of bases not matched to a gene: 4. The CDR3 consists of 17 residues. Germline loops: CDR1 SSHAT, CDR2 FNYEAQ (reference sequence). The CDR3 spells CASSLEPGGTGANVLTF. Here the CDR3 DNA reads TGTGCCAGCAGCTTAGAACCGGGGGGGACTGGGGCCAACGTCCTGACTTTC.

The gene calls are TRBV19 and TRBJ1-1; no reliable D call. Germline V gives CDR1 LNHDA, CDR2 SQIVND (reference sequence). Trimming took 7 bases from V and 5 from J, leaving 20 bases between them. This CDR3 has 15 amino acids. Here the CDR3 DNA reads TGTGCCAGTACAAAGTCCCCGGGTGGCGGGACTGAAGCTTTCTTT. Residues: CASTKSPGGGTEAFF.

This chain uses TRBV9 with TRBJ2-1, with 8 bases fitting TRBD1. The V gene end was trimmed by 1 base and the J gene end by 13 bases; junction bases not matched to a gene: 4. This CDR3 has 12 amino acids. The germline CDR1 and CDR2 sequences are SGDLS and YYNGEE. DNA for the CDR3: TGTGCCAGCAGCGTAACCGGGACAGGACAGTTCTTC. Protein: CASSVTGTGQFF.

V usage is TRBV2 and J usage is TRBJ1-1; 9 bases are a match to TRBD1. Germline assignment: CDR1 SNHLY and CDR2 FYNNEI. V gave up 4 bases and J gave up 4 bases; unmatched junction bases: 7. This CDR3 has 15 residues. This CDR3 reads CASSGQQGAPTEAFF. Here the CDR3 DNA reads TGTGCCAGCAGTGGCCAACAGGGGGCGCCCACTGAAGCTTTCTTT.

CDR3 protein: CASSLFTGQNTEAFF. The CDR3 bases are TGCGCCAGCAGCTTGTTTACAGGGCAAAACACTGAAGCTTTCTTT. This chain uses TRBV5-1 with TRBJ1-1; possibly TRBD1 for D (6 bases). V lost 1 base and J 2 bases, leaving 12 bases between the germline ends. This CDR3 has 15 amino acids. Germline V gene data show CDR1 as SGHRS and CDR2 as YFSETQ.

The chain combines TRBV7-8 with TRBJ2-5; TRBD2 is a possible D gene (6 bases). From germline, CDR1 is SGHVS and CDR2 FQNEAQ. The CDR3 is made up of 13 amino acids. The ends were cut back, 4 bases at V and 4 bases at J, with 10 bases in the middle. The CDR3 sequence: CASSSVGRETQYF. In DNA, the CDR3 is TGTGCCAGCAGCTCTGTCGGGAGAGAGACCCAGTACTTC.

This chain uses TRBV25-1 with TRBJ1-2; 9 bases are a match to TRBD1. Germline CDR1 is MGHDK and CDR2 is SYGVNS. This CDR3 region has 13 residues. Trimming removed 7 bases from V and 2 bases from J; junction bases left unmatched: 2. The CDR3 sequence: CASTGTGNYGYTF. The CDR3 nucleotides are TGTGCCAGCACCGGGACAGGGAACTATGGCTACACCTTC.

This chain links TRBV18 with TRBJ2-1; TRBD2 is a possible D gene (6 bases). CDR1 is KGHSH and CDR2 is LQKENI in the germline V gene. This CDR3 is built from 18 residues. V was cut by 3 bases and J by 0 bases, with 18 bases left in between. This chain's CDR3 is CASSPKTSTKSSYNEQFF. CDR3 bases: TGTGCCAGCTCACCGAAAACTAGCACCAAGAGCTCCTACAATGAGCAGTTCTTC. Together with reference TRBV18 and TRBJ2-1, the CDR3 gives the full variable domain: NAGVMQNPRHLVRRRGQEARLRCSPMKGHSHVYWYRQLPEEGLKFMVYLQKENIIDESGMPKERFSAEFPKEGPSILRIQQVVRGDSAAYFCASSPKTSTKSSYNEQFFGPGTRLTVL.

The chain employs TRBV10-1 and TRBJ2-7; the D gene is possibly TRBD1 (5 bases). Trimming took off 3 bases at V and 3 bases at J, with 12 bases between the two ends. In germline, CDR1 is WNHNN, CDR2 SYGVQD (reference sequence). CDR3 size: 14 residues. The CDR3 sequence: CASSDRAPDYEQYF. The CDR3 coding sequence is TGCGCCAGCAGTGACAGGGCCCCAGACTACGAGCAGTACTTC.

This clone was observed a few times. The chain carries TRBV14 and TRBJ2-2; 12 nucleotides align to TRBD2. CDR3 length: 15 amino acids. Germline V gene lookup returns CDR1 SGHDN and CDR2 FVKESK. With 1 base clipped from V and 6 bases from J, the junction kept 0 bases outside the gene matches. CDR3 protein: CASSQGTSGAGELFF. CDR3 in DNA: TGTGCCAGCAGCCAAGGGACTAGCGGGGCCGGGGAGCTGTTTTTT.

The CDR3 is CASTGGPPYGYTF. CDR3 nucleotide sequence: TGTGCCTCCACGGGGGGGCCGCCCTATGGCTACACCTTC. This sequence joins TRBV27 and TRBJ1-2, with a tentative D call TRBD1 (6 bases). The germline CDR1 and CDR2 sequences are MNHEY and SMNVEV (reference sequence). The V end was cut by 11 bases, the J end by 4 bases, with 17 bases between. The CDR3 has 13 residues.

The sample holds one count of this clone. An end of the junction does not agree with germline; a read error may underlie this. The rearrangement uses TRBV28 and TRBJ1-1; D gene unclear. Germline CDR1 and CDR2: MDHEN and SYDVKM. The CDR3 runs 13 residues. The CDR3 region has the DNA TGTGCCAGCACTTTATTCCGGAACACTGAAGCTTTCTTT. As protein: CASTLFRNTEAFF.